A selection of T cell receptor beta chains follows, all from one sample in a study of regulatory T cells in long-lasting Graves disease. TCRdb analysed the multiplex PCR reads with MiXCR anew, one entry per CDR3 protein. The sample gives hundreds of thousands of distinct CDR3 sequences, more than 15% of which show up once; 9.5% to 15% is in the top ten. The data were also submitted as part of a second study, on T cells in Graves' hyperthyroidism and ophthalmopathy.

Sequenced here: peripheral blood mononuclear cells (PBMCs), sampled at new diagnosis, from a patient treated with antithyroid drugs. These receptors were obtained from a man between 18 and 29 years old with Graves disease. Each CDR3 is given with its conserved first and last residue. Each record gives: CDR3 length, V gene, J gene, clone size, CDR3 protein. A clone size is listed for some rows: how often the clone was seen (once, few, many), or a class if it is expanded.

len: 15; v_gene: TRBV5-1; j_gene: TRBJ2-1; abundance: many; CDR3aa: CASSGGLAGGGEQFF
len: 15; v_gene: TRBV2; j_gene: TRBJ2-4; abundance: few; CDR3aa: CASKEGVRAKNIQYF
len: 13; v_gene: TRBV2; j_gene: TRBJ1-2; abundance: .; CDR3aa: CASRGSEGYGYTF
len: 15; v_gene: TRBV28; j_gene: TRBJ2-7; abundance: many; CDR3aa: CASRLPLDGTYEQYF
len: 16; v_gene: TRBV4-2; j_gene: TRBJ2-7; abundance: few; CDR3aa: CASSQGNRGRATEQYF
len: 14; v_gene: TRBV27; j_gene: TRBJ2-1; abundance: few; CDR3aa: CASSFRDRGYEQFF
len: 15; v_gene: TRBV7-9; j_gene: TRBJ1-1; abundance: few; CDR3aa: CASSFQGSMNTEAFF
len: 14; v_gene: TRBV19; j_gene: TRBJ2-2; abundance: few; CDR3aa: CASNGQGGTGELFF
len: 13; v_gene: TRBV10-2; j_gene: TRBJ2-2; abundance: .; CDR3aa: CAMRQGGSGELFF
len: 15; v_gene: TRBV5-8; j_gene: TRBJ1-4; abundance: few; CDR3aa: CASSLSRGSNEKLFF
len: 15; v_gene: TRBV28; j_gene: TRBJ2-3; abundance: many; CDR3aa: CASSYLAGAKDTQYF
len: 16; v_gene: TRBV18; j_gene: TRBJ2-7; abundance: many; CDR3aa: CASSPRPATGPYEQYF
len: 13; v_gene: TRBV28; j_gene: TRBJ1-1; abundance: many; CDR3aa: CASSLGHTKGAFF
len: 16; v_gene: TRBV6-9; j_gene: TRBJ2-7; abundance: .; CDR3aa: CASSYPTSGRVYERYF
len: 13; v_gene: TRBV20-1; j_gene: TRBJ1-5; abundance: few; CDR3aa: CSARGFDNQPQHF
len: 15; v_gene: TRBV2; j_gene: TRBJ1-4; abundance: many; CDR3aa: CASSAQGADNEKLFF
len: 15; v_gene: TRBV5-5; j_gene: TRBJ1-1; abundance: few; CDR3aa: CASSPGDRMNTEAFF
len: 16; v_gene: TRBV10-3; j_gene: TRBJ2-1; abundance: few; CDR3aa: CAISESRAQPDNEQFF
len: 14; v_gene: TRBV10-3; j_gene: TRBJ2-1; abundance: .; CDR3aa: CAISSAGNYNEQFF
len: 11; v_gene: TRBV2; j_gene: TRBJ2-1; abundance: many; CDR3aa: CASSTLGEQFF
len: 16; v_gene: TRBV12-3/TRBV12-4; j_gene: TRBJ1-2; abundance: many; CDR3aa: CASSPGQGLANYGYTF
len: 12; v_gene: TRBV20-1; j_gene: TRBJ1-1; abundance: many; CDR3aa: CSARDPSTEAFF
len: 15; v_gene: TRBV11-3; j_gene: TRBJ2-1; abundance: few; CDR3aa: CASSLVPGFHNEQFF
len: 16; v_gene: TRBV5-4; j_gene: TRBJ2-3; abundance: .; CDR3aa: CASSAKTSGSTDTQYF
len: 15; v_gene: TRBV5-4; j_gene: TRBJ2-7; abundance: .; CDR3aa: CASSLKGPSTRRQYF
len: 14; v_gene: TRBV6-1; j_gene: TRBJ1-2; abundance: few; CDR3aa: CASSNTGDGYGYTF